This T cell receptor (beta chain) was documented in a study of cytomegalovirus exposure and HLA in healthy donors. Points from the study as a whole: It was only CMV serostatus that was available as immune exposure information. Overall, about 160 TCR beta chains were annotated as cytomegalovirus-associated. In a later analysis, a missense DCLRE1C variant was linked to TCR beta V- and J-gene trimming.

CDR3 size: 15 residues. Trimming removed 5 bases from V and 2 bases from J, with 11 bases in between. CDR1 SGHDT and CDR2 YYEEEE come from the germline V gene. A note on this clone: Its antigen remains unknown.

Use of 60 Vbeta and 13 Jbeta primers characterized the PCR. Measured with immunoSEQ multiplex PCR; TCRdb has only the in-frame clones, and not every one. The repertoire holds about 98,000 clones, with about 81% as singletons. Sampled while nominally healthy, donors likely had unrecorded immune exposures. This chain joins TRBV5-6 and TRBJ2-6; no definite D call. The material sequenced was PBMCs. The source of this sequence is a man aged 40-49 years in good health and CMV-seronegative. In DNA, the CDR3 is TGTGCCAGCAGTGCTCGTCTAACTGGGGCCAACGTCCTGACTTTC. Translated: CASSARLTGANVLTF.